This T cell receptor beta chain was sequenced during a study of human CD8 memory T cell subsets. This CDR3 is 17 amino acids long. The germline gives CDR1 MNHEY, CDR2 SVGAGI. Designated as TPEX, the CCR7+ PD-1+ TIGIT+ early memory CD8+ T cells showed dysfunctional, exhausted-like traits. The authors enriched total CD8+ T cells by negative magnetic separation. TCR beta libraries were made by UMI-labeled 5' RACE. TCRdb derives one entry per CDR3 protein from the 5' RACE reads, leaving out DNA. In total, the table holds some 7,900 distinct CDR3 sequences. Findings of the study overall: Diversity, per Chao1 estimates, appeared greater in stem-like memory T cells than in precursor exhausted T cells. The authors found that stem-like memory and precursor exhausted T cell repertoires overlapped minimally.

A remark on this clonotype: Antigen specificity is unknown.

This TCR was recovered from a human donor in good health. What was sequenced was CD8+ T cells from PBMCs. The rearrangement links TRBV6-5 to TRBJ2-2; TCRdb gives TRBD2 as the D gene, but with no DNA this cannot be confirmed. The CDR3 spells CASRPNTGTSEAGELFF.